These 4 T cell receptor beta chains share one sample of origin, sequenced in a study of T-cell reconstitution after alpha-beta-depleted transplantation in children. Unique molecular identifiers tagged the TCRbeta library. TCRdb used MiXCR to reprocess the PCR reads, holding one entry per CDR3 protein. The sample has 300,000 to 350,000 distinct CDR3 sequences; approximately 23% are singletons. Sequenced material: PBMCs, mostly from graft donor cells, taken 180 days after TCRalphabeta/CD19-depleted stem cell transplant. These receptors originate from a male patient between 5 and 17 years old who had a stem cell transplant for acute lymphoblastic leukemia, so the T cells may come from the graft donor.

This clonotype turned up a few times. The chain couples TRBV4-1 to TRBJ2-3; TRBD2 aligns across 8 bases. V gave up 1 base and J gave up 5 bases; unmatched junction bases: 11. The germline V gene encodes CDR1 MGHRA and CDR2 YSYEKL. The CDR3 spans 17 residues. The CDR3 coding sequence is TGCGCCAGCAGCCAAGGCCTAATCGGGACTAGAGGAGATACGCAGTATTTT. Amino acid sequence: CASSQGLIGTRGDTQYF.

The chain links TRBV18 to TRBJ2-5, with D perhaps assigned TRBD1 or TRBD2 (5 bases each). The V gene's germline CDR1 is KGHSH and CDR2 LQKENI. The CDR3 length is 14 residues. V lost 6 bases to trimming and J lost 5 bases, with 16 bases between them. This chain's CDR3 is CASSSGTAYETQYF. As DNA, the CDR3 is TGTGCCAGCTCCTCCGGGACGGCCTATGAGACCCAGTACTTC. The variable domain in full, completed from reference TRBV18 and TRBJ2-5, reads NAGVMQNPRHLVRRRGQEARLRCSPMKGHSHVYWYRQLPEEGLKFMVYLQKENIIDESGMPKERFSAEFPKEGPSILRIQQVVRGDSAAYFCASSSGTAYETQYFGPGTRLLVL.

The V gene is TRBV6-1, the J gene TRBJ2-7, with 9 bases matching TRBD2. This CDR3 comprises 16 residues. V shed 6 bases and J 1 base; nucleotides not matched to a gene: 10. CDR1 is MNHNS and CDR2 is SASEGT in the germline V gene. The CDR3 coding sequence is TGTGCCAGCAGACTTCTTTGGCTAGCGGGATCCTACGAGCAGTACTTC. Its translation is CASRLLWLAGSYEQYF.

This chain connects TRBV9 to TRBJ2-7; weak D call: TRBD1 (7 bases). The CDR3 loop spans 15 amino acids. Germline assignment: CDR1 SGDLS and CDR2 YYNGEE. Between the trimmed V and J ends, which lost 0 bases and 4 bases, there was a span of 14 bases. CDR3 bases: TGTGCCAGCAGCGTAGAAGGAGGGGGCATATACGAGCAGTACTTC. As protein: CASSVEGGGIYEQYF.